The entry below describes one T cell receptor (beta chain). The CDR3 consists of 14 residues. CDR1 and CDR2 from the germline V gene are SGHNT and YENEEA. V shed 5 bases, J shed 4 bases, and the junction held 6 bases outside the gene matches. Although they were nominally healthy when sampled, donors likely had unrecorded immune exposures. The source of the sample is a study of cytomegalovirus exposure and HLA in healthy donors. Both 60 Vbeta primers and 13 Jbeta primers went into the PCR. Some clones are missing from TCRdb's copy, which holds only in-frame ones; the method was immunoSEQ multiplex PCR. The repertoire holds fewer than 200,000 clones, with over 75% as singletons.

J is TRBJ2-3 and V is TRBV11-3; 7 positions agree with TRBD2. Input material: PBMCs. The clonotype originates from a woman aged 50 to 60 in good health and CMV-seronegative. The CDR3 DNA is TGTGCCAGCAGCGCGGCGGGGGAGGCAGATACGCAGTATTTT. Protein product: CASSAAGEADTQYF.